The 15 T cell receptor beta chains below come from one sample, sequenced in a study of blood T cells in healthy people across ages (dated by TCRdb to about 2015). Libraries were built with 5' RACE. Sequencing relied on an Illumina HiSeq 2500. A second PCR of about 6 to 12 cycles was run with a J-beta primer mix and a sample-barcoded 5' primer. Clones were called with MiXCR by TCRdb after fastp trimmed the public reads at Q25, and only in-frame beta chains were retained. Merged by CDR3 protein, the rows form single entries marked with the most common genes and DNA. For this sample there are around 1.5 million distinct CDR3 sequences; approximately 59% appear just once. The top ten constitute under 8.5% of the sample. The sample taken for sequencing was blood. The receptors shown here come from a man between 18 and 29 years old in good health.

The chain joins TRBV11-2 to TRBJ1-1; TRBD1 matches at 10 bases. This CDR3 contains 17 residues. V gave up 0 bases and J gave up 6 bases; unmatched junction bases: 10. The V gene's germline CDR1 is SGHAT and CDR2 FQNNGV. CDR3 bases: TGTGCCAGCAGCTTAGAATTAAAACGGGACAGGGGATCTGAAGCTTTCTTT. It translates to CASSLELKRDRGSEAFF.

The chain has TRBV7-2 and TRBJ2-7, with 7 bases matching TRBD2. Germline-derived CDR1 and CDR2 are SGHTA and FQGNSA. The CDR3 is 15 residues long. V was clipped by 5 bases and J by 0 bases; unmatched bases: 7. DNA of the CDR3: TGTGCCAGCAGCCCTTCCTCTAGCGGCTCCTACGAGCAGTACTTC. Translating gives CASSPSSSGSYEQYF.

The chain recombines TRBV24-1 with TRBJ2-3, with D maybe TRBD2 (6 bases). The CDR3 covers 11 residues. Trimming cost V 8 bases and J 8 bases, with 10 bases left between them. CDR1 and CDR2 from the germline V gene are KGHDR and SFDVKD. The CDR3 protein is CATKFSGTQYF. The CDR3 bases are TGTGCCACCAAATTTAGCGGTACGCAGTATTTT.

The chain is built from TRBV12-3 or TRBV12-4 and TRBJ1-1; no definite D call. The ends were cut back, 5 bases at V and 7 bases at J, with 14 bases in the middle. CDR3 length: 13 residues. CDR3 region: CASSNNGKHEAFF. The CDR3 DNA sequence: TGTGCCAGCAGTAACAATGGGAAGCATGAAGCTTTCTTT.

The rearrangement uses TRBV2 and TRBJ2-5; 10 nucleotides agree with TRBD2. Germline V gives CDR1 SNHLY, CDR2 FYNNEI. Unmatched junction bases numbered 8, after V lost 5 bases and J lost 5 bases. The CDR3 is 15 amino acids. This CDR3 is CASSLAGVGFETQYF. CDR3 DNA: TGTGCCAGCAGTCTAGCGGGAGTCGGGTTTGAGACCCAGTACTTC.

The chain uses TRBV5-1 and TRBJ2-3; 7 bases line up with TRBD1. The CDR3 consists of 16 residues. The germline V gene encodes CDR1 SGHRS and CDR2 YFSETQ. Trimming took 4 bases from V and 0 from J; bases not matched to a gene: 8. The CDR3 nucleotides are TGCGCCAGCAGCCTCTCACAGGGGATTAGCACAGATACGCAGTATTTT. Translating it yields CASSLSQGISTDTQYF.

This chain uses TRBV29-1 with TRBJ1-2; D remains unclear. The V gene lost 3 bases and the J gene lost 10 bases, with 18 bases spanning the gap. Germline assignment: CDR1 SQVTM and CDR2 ANQGSEA. There are 13 residues in the CDR3. CDR3 bases: TGCAGCGTTGAGGTGCCCGGGCAAAGGGTCTACACCTTC. This codes for CSVEVPGQRVYTF.

The J gene is TRBJ2-1, the V gene TRBV5-6; 11 bases match TRBD2. Looked up from germline, CDR1 is SGHDT and CDR2 is YYEEEE. The CDR3 sequence is 13 residues long. V was pared by 10 bases and J by 0 bases, with 0 bases of the junction left unmatched. In nucleotides, the CDR3 is TGTGCCGGGACTAGCGGCTCCTACAATGAGCAGTTCTTC. It is translated as CAGTSGSYNEQFF.

The chain links TRBV15 to TRBJ1-2; 8 bases match TRBD1. Losses at the gene ends were 0 bases for V and 6 bases for J; bases not matched to a gene: 6. Germline CDR1 reads LNHNV; CDR2 reads YYDKDF (reference sequence). The CDR3 extends over 15 amino acids. CDR3 in DNA: TGTGCCACCAGCAGAGACCTGGGACAGGTCGATGGCTACACCTTC. Residues: CATSRDLGQVDGYTF.

The chain uses TRBV20-1 and TRBJ1-6, with D unresolved. CDR1 is DFQATT, CDR2 SNEGSKA, per germline (reference sequence). The CDR3 totals 12 residues. V was trimmed by 0 bases and J by 7 bases, leaving 4 bases between them. The CDR3 sequence: CSARDINSPLHF. The CDR3 nucleotides are TGCAGTGCTAGAGATATCAATTCACCCCTCCACTTT.

The chain has TRBV5-6 and TRBJ1-1, with 8 bases fitting TRBD1. V was pared by 5 bases and J by 7 bases, with 4 bases of the junction left unmatched. The CDR3 length is 12 residues. Germline CDR1 and CDR2: SGHDT and YYEEEE. CDR3: CASSSGGYEAFF. The CDR3 DNA follows: TGTGCCAGCAGTTCAGGGGGCTATGAAGCTTTCTTT.

The chain recombines TRBV2 with TRBJ2-5; D gene unclear. This CDR3 region has 12 residues. Germline V gene data show CDR1 as SNHLY and CDR2 as FYNNEI. Trimming took off 5 bases at V and 3 bases at J, with 7 bases between the two ends. The CDR3 sequence is CASSSPEETQYF. For the CDR3, the DNA is TGTGCCAGCAGTTCGCCTGAAGAGACCCAGTACTTC.

The V and J genes are TRBV7-2 and TRBJ2-1; 16 bases fit TRBD2. CDR1 SGHTA and CDR2 FQGNSA come from the germline V gene. This CDR3 spans 14 amino acids. V shed 5 bases, J shed 14 bases, and the junction held 6 bases outside the gene matches. Here the CDR3 DNA reads TGTGCCAGCAGCCAGGGACTAGCGGGAGGGCGAGAGTTCTTC. Translated, it gives CASSQGLAGGREFF.

The chain combines TRBV25-1 with TRBJ2-5; D is possibly TRBD1 or TRBD2 (5 bases each). From germline, CDR1 is MGHDK and CDR2 SYGVNS. Trimming pared 7 bases from V and 5 bases from J, leaving 17 bases between. This CDR3 contains 14 residues. The CDR3 protein is CASKMNDWGETQYF. The CDR3 DNA sequence: TGTGCCAGCAAAATGAACGACTGGGGGGAGACCCAGTACTTC.

The rearrangement uses TRBV19 and TRBJ2-4, with D tentatively TRBD2 (5 bases). The CDR3 runs to 15 residues. The germline V and J ends were trimmed by 5 bases and 13 bases, with 24 bases remaining between them. Germline-derived CDR1 and CDR2 are LNHDA and SQIVND (reference sequence). CDR3 nucleotide sequence: TGTGCCAGTAGTCTTAGCGATGCCTCCTACAATGAGCAGTACTTC. Amino acids: CASSLSDASYNEQYF.